The clone carrying this T cell receptor beta chain was observed a handful of times. 13 Jbeta primers and 60 Vbeta primers were used for the PCR. Produced via immunoSEQ multiplex PCR; TCRdb's table is partial and in-frame only. The repertoire has 170,000 or so clones, about four fifths of them found once; the top ten carry 4.5% to 5.5%. This CDR3 contains 15 residues. The V and J ends lost 0 bases and 2 bases respectively, with 7 bases between them. Germline V gives CDR1 MGHRA, CDR2 YSYEKL. The data stem from a study of cytomegalovirus exposure and HLA in healthy donors. The sequencing sample was made of PBMCs. This TCR was recovered from a man between 18 and 35 years old in good health and CMV-seronegative. This chain connects TRBV4-1 to TRBJ1-4; D ambiguous. CDR3 coding DNA: TGCGCCAGCAGCCAAGATGCAACTACTAATGAAAAACTGTTTTTT. It encodes CASSQDATTNEKLFF.